Following are 2 T cell receptor beta chains from one sample sequenced in a study of Graves' ophthalmopathy and Graves' hyperthyroidism. Amplification targeted the TCR beta CDR3 regions, with RNA transcripts as the source material. First-round RT-PCR with HTBI primers preceded a second-round multiplex PCR. TCRdb fed the multiplex PCR reads into MiXCR, producing one record per CDR3 protein. There are about 370,000 distinct CDR3 sequences in the sample; about 18% occur only once, and roughly 2.3% lies in the top ten. The material sequenced was peripheral blood. These receptors were obtained from an adult woman with stable Graves' hyperthyroidism.

This clonotype came up a few times. The genes are TRBV4-1 and TRBJ1-5; 7 bases align to TRBD1. After removal of 2 bases from V and 3 bases from J, the junction contained 10 bases not matched to a gene. Germline V gene data show CDR1 as MGHRA and CDR2 as YSYEKL. This CDR3 region has 17 residues. CDR3 region: CASSQFLGQVDNQPQHF. The CDR3 nucleotides read TGCGCCAGCAGCCAATTCCTCGGACAGGTGGACAATCAGCCCCAGCATTTT.

This clonotype was detected ten times or more. V is TRBV15 and J is TRBJ1-2; TRBD1 is a possible D gene (6 bases). The V gene's germline CDR1 is LNHNV and CDR2 YYDKDF (reference sequence). The CDR3 has 14 residues. The V end lost 1 base, the J end lost 4 bases, and 10 bases lay between the germline ends. CDR3 amino acids: CATSRAGGTYGYTF. In DNA form, the CDR3 reads TGTGCCACCAGCAGAGCGGGGGGCACCTATGGCTACACCTTC.